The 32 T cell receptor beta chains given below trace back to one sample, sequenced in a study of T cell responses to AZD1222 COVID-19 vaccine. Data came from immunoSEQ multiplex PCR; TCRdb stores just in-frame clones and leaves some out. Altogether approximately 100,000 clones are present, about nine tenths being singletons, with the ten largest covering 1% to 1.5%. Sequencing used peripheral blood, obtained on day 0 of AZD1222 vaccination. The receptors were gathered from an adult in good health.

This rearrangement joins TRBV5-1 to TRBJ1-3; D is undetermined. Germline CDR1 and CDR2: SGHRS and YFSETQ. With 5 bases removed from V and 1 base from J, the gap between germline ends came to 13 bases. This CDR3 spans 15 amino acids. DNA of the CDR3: TGCGCCAGCAGTGAGGCAGATCCGTCTGGAAACACCATATATTTT. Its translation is CASSEADPSGNTIYF. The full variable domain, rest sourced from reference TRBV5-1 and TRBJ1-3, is KAGVTQTPRYLIKTRGQQVTLSCSPISGHRSVSWYQQTPGQGLQFLFEYFSETQRNKGNFPGRFSGRQFSNSRSEMNVSTLELGDSALYLCASSEADPSGNTIYFGEGSWLTVV.

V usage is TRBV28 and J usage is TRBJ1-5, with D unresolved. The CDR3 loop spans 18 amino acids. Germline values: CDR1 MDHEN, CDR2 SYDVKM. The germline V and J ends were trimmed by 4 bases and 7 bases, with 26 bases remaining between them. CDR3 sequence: CASSYYNDRHPVWQPQHF. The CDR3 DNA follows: TGTGCCAGCAGTTACTACAATGACCGACACCCCGTTTGGCAGCCCCAGCATTTT.

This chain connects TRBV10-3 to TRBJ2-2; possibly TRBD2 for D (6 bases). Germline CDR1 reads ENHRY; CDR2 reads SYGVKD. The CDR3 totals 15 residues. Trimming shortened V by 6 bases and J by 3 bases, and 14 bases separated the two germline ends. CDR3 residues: CAIRAGPSDTGELFF. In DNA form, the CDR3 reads TGTGCCATCAGGGCGGGGCCCTCGGACACCGGGGAGCTGTTTTTT.

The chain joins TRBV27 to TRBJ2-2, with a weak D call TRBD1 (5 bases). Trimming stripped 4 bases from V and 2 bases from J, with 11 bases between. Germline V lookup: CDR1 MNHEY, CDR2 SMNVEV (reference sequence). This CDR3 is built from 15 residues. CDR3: CASSYRTRNTGELFF. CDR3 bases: TGTGCCAGCAGTTATCGGACACGAAACACCGGGGAGCTGTTTTTT.

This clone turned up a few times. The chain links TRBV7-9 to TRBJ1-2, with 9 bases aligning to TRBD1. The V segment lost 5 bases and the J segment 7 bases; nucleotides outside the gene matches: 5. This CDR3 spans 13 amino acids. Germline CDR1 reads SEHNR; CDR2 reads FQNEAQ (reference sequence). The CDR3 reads CASSAGTGFGYTF. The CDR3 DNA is TGTGCCAGCAGCGCCGGGACAGGGTTTGGCTACACCTTC.

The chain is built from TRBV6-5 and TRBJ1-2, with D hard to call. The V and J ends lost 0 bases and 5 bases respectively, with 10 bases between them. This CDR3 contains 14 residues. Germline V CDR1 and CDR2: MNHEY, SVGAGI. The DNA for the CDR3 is TGTGCCAGCAGTTACTCGTGGGGTGGGTATGGCTACACCTTC. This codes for CASSYSWGGYGYTF.

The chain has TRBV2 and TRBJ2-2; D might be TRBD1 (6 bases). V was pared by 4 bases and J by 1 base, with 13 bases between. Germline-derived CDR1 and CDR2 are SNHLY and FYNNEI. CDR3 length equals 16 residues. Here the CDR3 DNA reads TGTGCCAGCAGTGGGGGGCGAGGGTTGAACACCGGGGAGCTGTTTTTT. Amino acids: CASSGGRGLNTGELFF.

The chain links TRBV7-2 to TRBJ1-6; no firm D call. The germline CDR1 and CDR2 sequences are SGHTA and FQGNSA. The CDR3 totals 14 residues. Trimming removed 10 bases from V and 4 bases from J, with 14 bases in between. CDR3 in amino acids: CAIQTGQYNSPLHF. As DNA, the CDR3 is TGTGCCATCCAAACTGGGCAGTATAATTCACCCCTCCACTTT.

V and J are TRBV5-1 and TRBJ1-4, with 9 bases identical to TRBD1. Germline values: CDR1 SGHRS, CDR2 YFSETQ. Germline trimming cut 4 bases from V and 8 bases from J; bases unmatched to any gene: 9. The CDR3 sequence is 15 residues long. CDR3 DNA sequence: TGCGCCAGCAGCGGGACAGGGACGGTAGGGGAAAAACTGTTTTTT. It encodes CASSGTGTVGEKLFF. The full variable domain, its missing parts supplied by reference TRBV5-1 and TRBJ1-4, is KAGVTQTPRYLIKTRGQQVTLSCSPISGHRSVSWYQQTPGQGLQFLFEYFSETQRNKGNFPGRFSGRQFSNSRSEMNVSTLELGDSALYLCASSGTGTVGEKLFFGSGTQLSVL.

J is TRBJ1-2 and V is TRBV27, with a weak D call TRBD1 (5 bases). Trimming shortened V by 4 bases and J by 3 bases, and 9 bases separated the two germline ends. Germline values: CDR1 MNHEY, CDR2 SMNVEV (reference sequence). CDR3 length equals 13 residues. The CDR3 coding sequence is TGTGCCAGCAGTTCCGGGGACCACTATGGCTACACCTTC. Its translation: CASSSGDHYGYTF.

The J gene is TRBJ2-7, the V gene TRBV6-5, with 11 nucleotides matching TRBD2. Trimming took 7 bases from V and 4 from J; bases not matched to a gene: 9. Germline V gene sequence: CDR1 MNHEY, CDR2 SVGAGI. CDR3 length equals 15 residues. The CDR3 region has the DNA TGTGCCAGCACCAGTAGTACTAGCGGGGGTTACGAGCAGTACTTC. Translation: CASTSSTSGGYEQYF.

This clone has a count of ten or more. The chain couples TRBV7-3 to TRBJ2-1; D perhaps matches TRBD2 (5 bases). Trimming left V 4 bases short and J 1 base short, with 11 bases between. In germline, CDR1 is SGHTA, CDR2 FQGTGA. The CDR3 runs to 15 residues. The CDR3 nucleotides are TGTGCCAGCAGCTCTACGGGATATTCCTACAATGAGCAGTTCTTC. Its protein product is CASSSTGYSYNEQFF. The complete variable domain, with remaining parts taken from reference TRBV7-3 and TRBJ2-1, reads GAGVSQTPSNKVTEKGKYVELRCDPISGHTALYWYRQSLGQGPEFLIYFQGTGAADDSGLPNDRFFAVRPEGSVSTLKIQRTERGDSAVYLCASSSTGYSYNEQFFGPGTRLTVL.

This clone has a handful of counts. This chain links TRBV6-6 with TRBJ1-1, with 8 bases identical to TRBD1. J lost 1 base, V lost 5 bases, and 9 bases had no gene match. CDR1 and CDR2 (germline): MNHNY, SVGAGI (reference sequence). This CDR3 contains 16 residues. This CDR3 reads CASSGGTGKPNTEAFF. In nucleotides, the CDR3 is TGTGCCAGCAGTGGTGGGACAGGAAAACCGAACACTGAAGCTTTCTTT.

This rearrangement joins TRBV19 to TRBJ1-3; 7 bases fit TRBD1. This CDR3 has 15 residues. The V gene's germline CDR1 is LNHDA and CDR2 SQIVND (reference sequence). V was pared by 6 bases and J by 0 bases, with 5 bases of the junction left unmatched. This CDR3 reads CASSNRGYSGNTIYF. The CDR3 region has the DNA TGTGCCAGTAGCAACAGGGGTTACTCTGGAAACACCATATATTTT.

The chain's CDR3 is CASSDRFQETQYF. CDR3 DNA sequence: TGTGCCAGCAGTGACAGGTTCCAAGAGACCCAGTACTTC. The chain combines TRBV2 with TRBJ2-5; the D is unclear. With 3 bases removed from V and 1 base from J, the gap between germline ends came to 6 bases. The CDR3 extends over 13 amino acids. Germline loops: CDR1 SNHLY, CDR2 FYNNEI.

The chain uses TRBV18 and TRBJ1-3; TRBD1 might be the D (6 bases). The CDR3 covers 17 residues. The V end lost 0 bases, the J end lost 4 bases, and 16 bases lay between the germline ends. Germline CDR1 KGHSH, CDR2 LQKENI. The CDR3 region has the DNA TGTGCCAGCTCACCACCGCTGGGGGCAAGTGGGGGAAACACCATATATTTT. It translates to CASSPPLGASGGNTIYF.

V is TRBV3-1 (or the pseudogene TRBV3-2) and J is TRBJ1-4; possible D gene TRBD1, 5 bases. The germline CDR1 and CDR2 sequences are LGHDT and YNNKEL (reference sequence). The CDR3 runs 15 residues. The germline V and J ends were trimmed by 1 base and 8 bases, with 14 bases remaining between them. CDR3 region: CASSQGAGKREKLFF. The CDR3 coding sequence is TGTGCCAGCAGCCAAGGGGCAGGGAAGAGAGAAAAACTGTTTTTT.

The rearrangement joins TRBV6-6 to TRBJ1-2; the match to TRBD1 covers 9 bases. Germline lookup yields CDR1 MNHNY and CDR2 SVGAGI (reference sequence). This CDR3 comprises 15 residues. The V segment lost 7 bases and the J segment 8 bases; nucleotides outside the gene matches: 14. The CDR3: CASTPGQGFLGGYTF. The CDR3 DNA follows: TGTGCCAGCACCCCGGGACAGGGTTTCCTAGGCGGCTACACCTTC.

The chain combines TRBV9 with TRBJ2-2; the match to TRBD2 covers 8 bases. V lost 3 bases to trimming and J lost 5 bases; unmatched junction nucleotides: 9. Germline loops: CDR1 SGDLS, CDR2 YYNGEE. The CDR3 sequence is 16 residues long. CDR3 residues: CASSGNSGVGTGELFF. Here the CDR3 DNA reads TGTGCCAGCAGCGGTAATAGCGGGGTGGGGACCGGGGAGCTGTTTTTT.

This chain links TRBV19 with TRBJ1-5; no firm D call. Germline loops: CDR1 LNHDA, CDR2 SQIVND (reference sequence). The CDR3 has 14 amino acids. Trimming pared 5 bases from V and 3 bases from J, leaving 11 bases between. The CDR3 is CASSRRGSNQPQHF. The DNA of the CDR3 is TGTGCCAGTAGTCGACGCGGGTCCAATCAGCCCCAGCATTTT.

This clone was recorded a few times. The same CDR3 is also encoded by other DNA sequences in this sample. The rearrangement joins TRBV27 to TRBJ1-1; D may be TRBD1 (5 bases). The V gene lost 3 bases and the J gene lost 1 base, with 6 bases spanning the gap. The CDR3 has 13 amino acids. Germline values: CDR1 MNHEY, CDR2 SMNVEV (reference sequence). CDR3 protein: CASSLQGNTEAFF. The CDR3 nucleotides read TGTGCCAGCAGTTTGCAGGGGAACACTGAAGCTTTCTTT.

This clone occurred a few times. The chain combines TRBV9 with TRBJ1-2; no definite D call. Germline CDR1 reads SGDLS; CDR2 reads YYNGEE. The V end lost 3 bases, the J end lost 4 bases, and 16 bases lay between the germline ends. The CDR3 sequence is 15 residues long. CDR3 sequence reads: CASSAHSGSGYGYTF. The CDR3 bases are TGTGCCAGCAGCGCCCACTCTGGCTCGGGCTATGGCTACACCTTC.

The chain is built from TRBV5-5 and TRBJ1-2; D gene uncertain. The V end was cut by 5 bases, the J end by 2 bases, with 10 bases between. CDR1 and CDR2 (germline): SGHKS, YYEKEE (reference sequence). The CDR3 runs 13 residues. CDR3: CASRNSGNYGYTF. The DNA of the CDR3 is TGTGCCAGCAGGAACAGCGGGAACTATGGCTACACCTTC. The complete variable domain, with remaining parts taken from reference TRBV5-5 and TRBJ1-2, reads DAGVTQSPTHLIKTRGQQVTLRCSPISGHKSVSWYQQVLGQGPQFIFQYYEKEERGRGNFPDRFSARQFPNYSSELNVNALLLGDSALYLCASRNSGNYGYTFGSGTRLTVV.

CDR3 sequence: CASSLSVSTGTEAFF. DNA of the CDR3: TGTGCCAGCAGTTTATCAGTATCAACGGGAACTGAAGCTTTCTTT. This chain joins TRBV27 and TRBJ1-1, with no clear D. Germline values: CDR1 MNHEY, CDR2 SMNVEV (reference sequence). CDR3 length: 15 residues. V was shortened by 0 bases and J by 5 bases, with 13 bases between the two germline ends.

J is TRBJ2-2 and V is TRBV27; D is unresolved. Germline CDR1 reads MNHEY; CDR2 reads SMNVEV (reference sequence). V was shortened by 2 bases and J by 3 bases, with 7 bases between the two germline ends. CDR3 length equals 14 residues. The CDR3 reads CASSLISDTGELFF. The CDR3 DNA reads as TGTGCCAGCAGTTTAATATCGGACACCGGGGAGCTGTTTTTT.

The CDR3 region is CASSYTGTANQPQHF. The CDR3 region has the DNA TGTGCCAGCAGTTACACGGGGACAGCAAATCAGCCCCAGCATTTT. The J gene is TRBJ1-5, the V gene TRBV6-5, with 7 nucleotides matching TRBD1. The junction had 5 bases not matched to a gene; V was cut back by 2 bases and J by 4 bases. This CDR3 spans 15 amino acids. The germline V gene has CDR1 MNHEY and CDR2 SVGAGI.

The CDR3 nucleotides are TGTGCCAGCAGGCAAAGACAGGGGCCCTTTGGCTACACCTTC. Translating it yields CASRQRQGPFGYTF. V and J are TRBV5-5 and TRBJ1-2, with 8 positions matching TRBD1. Germline V gene data show CDR1 as SGHKS and CDR2 as YYEKEE (reference sequence). This CDR3 spans 14 amino acids. The junction had 10 bases not matched to a gene; V was cut back by 5 bases and J by 7 bases.

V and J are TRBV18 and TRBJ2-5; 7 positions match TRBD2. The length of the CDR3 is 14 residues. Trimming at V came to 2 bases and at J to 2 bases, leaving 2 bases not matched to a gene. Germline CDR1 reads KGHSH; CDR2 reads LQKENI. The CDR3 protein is CASSPGAGQETQYF. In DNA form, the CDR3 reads TGTGCCAGCTCACCAGGAGCGGGACAAGAGACCCAGTACTTC. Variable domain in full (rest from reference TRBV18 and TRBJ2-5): NAGVMQNPRHLVRRRGQEARLRCSPMKGHSHVYWYRQLPEEGLKFMVYLQKENIIDESGMPKERFSAEFPKEGPSILRIQQVVRGDSAAYFCASSPGAGQETQYFGPGTRLLVL.

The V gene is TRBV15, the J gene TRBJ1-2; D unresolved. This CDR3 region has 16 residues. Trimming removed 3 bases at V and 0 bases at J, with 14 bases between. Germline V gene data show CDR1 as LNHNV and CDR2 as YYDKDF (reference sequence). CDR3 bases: TGTGCCACCAGCAGGGACTGGACGGCAGCTAACTATGGCTACACCTTC. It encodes CATSRDWTAANYGYTF.

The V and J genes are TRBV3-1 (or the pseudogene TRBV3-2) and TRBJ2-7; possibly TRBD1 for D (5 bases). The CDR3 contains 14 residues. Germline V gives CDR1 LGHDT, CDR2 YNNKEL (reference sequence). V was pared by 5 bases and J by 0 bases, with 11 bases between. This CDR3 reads CASSTTAGSYEQYF. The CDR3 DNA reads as TGTGCCAGCAGCACGACAGCTGGCTCCTACGAGCAGTACTTC.

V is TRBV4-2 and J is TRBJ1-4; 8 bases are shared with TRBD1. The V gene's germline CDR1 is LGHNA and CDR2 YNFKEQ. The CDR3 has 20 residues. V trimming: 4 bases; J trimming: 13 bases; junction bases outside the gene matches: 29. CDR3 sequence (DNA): TGTGCCAGCAGCCCAGACAGGCGCTCTGCTACAGGGGGTTTAATGAATGGACTGTTTTTT. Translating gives CASSPDRRSATGGLMNGLFF.

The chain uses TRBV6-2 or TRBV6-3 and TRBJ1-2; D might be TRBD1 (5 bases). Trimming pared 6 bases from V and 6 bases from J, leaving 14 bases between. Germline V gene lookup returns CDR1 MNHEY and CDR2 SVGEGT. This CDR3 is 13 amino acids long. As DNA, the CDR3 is TGTGCCAGCAGCCTCGGGGCGAACCATGGCTACACCTTC. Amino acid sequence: CASSLGANHGYTF.